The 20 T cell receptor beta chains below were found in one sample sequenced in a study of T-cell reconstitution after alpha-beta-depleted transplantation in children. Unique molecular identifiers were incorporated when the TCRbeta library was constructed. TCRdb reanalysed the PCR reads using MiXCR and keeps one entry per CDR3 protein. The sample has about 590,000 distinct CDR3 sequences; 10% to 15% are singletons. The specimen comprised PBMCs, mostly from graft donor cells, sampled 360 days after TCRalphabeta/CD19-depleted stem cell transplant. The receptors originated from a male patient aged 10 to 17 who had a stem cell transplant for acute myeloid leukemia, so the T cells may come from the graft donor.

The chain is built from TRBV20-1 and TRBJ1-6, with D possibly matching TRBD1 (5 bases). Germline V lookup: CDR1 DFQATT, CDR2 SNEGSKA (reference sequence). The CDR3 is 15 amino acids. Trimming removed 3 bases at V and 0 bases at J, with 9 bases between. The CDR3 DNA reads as TGCAGTGCTAGCAGGGTTAGCTCCTATAATTCACCCCTCCACTTT. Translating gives CSASRVSSYNSPLHF.

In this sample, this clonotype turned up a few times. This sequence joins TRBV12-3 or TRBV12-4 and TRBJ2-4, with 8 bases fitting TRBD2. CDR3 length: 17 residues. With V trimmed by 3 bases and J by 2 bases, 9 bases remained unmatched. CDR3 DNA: TGTGCCAGCAGTTTTCCGGCTAGCGGGCCTTCCAAAAACATTCAGTACTTC. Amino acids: CASSFPASGPSKNIQYF.

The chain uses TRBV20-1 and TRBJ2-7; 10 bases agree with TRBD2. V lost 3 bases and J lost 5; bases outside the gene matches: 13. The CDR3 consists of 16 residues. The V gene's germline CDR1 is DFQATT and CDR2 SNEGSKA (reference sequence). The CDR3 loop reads CSASSSGRAGMDEQYF. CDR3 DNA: TGCAGTGCTAGTTCGAGCGGGAGGGCCGGGATGGACGAGCAGTACTTC.

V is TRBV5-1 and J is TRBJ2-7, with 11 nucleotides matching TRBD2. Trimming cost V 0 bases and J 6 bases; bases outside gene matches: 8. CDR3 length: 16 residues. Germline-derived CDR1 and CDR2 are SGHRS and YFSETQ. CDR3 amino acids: CASSLGLAGNDGEQYF. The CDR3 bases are TGCGCCAGCAGCTTGGGACTAGCGGGAAACGATGGCGAGCAGTACTTC.

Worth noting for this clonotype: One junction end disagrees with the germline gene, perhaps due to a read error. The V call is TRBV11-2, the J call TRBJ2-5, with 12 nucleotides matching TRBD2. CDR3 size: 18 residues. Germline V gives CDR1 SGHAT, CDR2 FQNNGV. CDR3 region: CASILGTGTSGFQETQYF. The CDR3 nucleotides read TGTGCCAGCATCTTAGGCACTGGGACTAGCGGGTTTCAAGAGACCCAGTACTTC.

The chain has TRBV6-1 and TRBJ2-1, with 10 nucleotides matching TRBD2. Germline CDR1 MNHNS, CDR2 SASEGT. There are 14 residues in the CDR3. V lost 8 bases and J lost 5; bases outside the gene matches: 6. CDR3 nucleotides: TGTGCCAGCGGAGAAGCGGGAGGGGACAATGAGCAGTTCTTC. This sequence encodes CASGEAGGDNEQFF.

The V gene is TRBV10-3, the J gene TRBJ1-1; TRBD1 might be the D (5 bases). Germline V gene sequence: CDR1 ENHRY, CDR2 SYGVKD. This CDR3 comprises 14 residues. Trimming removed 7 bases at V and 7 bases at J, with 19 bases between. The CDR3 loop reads CAITPGQDRSEAFF. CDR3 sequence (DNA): TGTGCCATCACTCCGGGGCAGGATCGCAGTGAAGCTTTCTTT.

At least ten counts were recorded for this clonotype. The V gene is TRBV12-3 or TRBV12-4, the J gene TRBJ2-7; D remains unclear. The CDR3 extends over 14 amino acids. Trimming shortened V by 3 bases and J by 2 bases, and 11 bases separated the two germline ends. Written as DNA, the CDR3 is TGTGCCAGCAGTTTCGGGCGTACGGCCTACGAGCAGTACTTC. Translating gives CASSFGRTAYEQYF.

Here the CDR3 DNA reads TGTGCCAGCAGCCAAGGTCCGAGCGTACAGGCGAACACTGAAGCTTTCTTT. Translation: CASSQGPSVQANTEAFF. The rearrangement links TRBV3-1 to TRBJ1-1; a weak D match, TRBD1 (5 bases). Trimming took 1 base from V and 1 from J, leaving 16 bases between them. CDR1 and CDR2 from the germline V gene are LGHDT and YNNKEL (reference sequence). The CDR3 length is 17 residues.

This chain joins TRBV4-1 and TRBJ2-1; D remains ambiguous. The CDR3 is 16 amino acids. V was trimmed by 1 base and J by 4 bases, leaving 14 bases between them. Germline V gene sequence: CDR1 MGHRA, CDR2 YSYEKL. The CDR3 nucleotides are TGCGCCAGCAGCCAAGTCCTTAATTCGGAGTACAATGAGCAGTTCTTC. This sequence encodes CASSQVLNSEYNEQFF.

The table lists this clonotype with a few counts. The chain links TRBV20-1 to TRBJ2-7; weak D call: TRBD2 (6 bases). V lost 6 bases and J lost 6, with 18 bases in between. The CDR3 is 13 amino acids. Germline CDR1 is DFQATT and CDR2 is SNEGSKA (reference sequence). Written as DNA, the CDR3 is TGCAGTGCCGCCCAAGCGGGTGCCTCCGAGCAGTACTTC. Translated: CSAAQAGASEQYF.

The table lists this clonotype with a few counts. CDR3 in DNA: TGCAGTGCCCAAAAATCGTCTAGCTTCCCGTTTGGGGATACGCAGTATTTT. Amino acids: CSAQKSSSFPFGDTQYF. This chain uses TRBV20-1 with TRBJ2-3, with D possibly being TRBD2 (5 bases). The CDR3 has 17 amino acids. Germline V lookup: CDR1 DFQATT, CDR2 SNEGSKA (reference sequence). With 6 bases removed from V and 6 bases from J, the gap between germline ends came to 28 bases.

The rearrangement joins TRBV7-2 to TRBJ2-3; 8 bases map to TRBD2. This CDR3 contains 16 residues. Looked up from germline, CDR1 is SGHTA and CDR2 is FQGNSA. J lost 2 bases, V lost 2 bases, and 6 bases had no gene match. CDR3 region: CASSLLREAFTDTQYF. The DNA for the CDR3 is TGTGCCAGCAGCTTACTGCGGGAGGCCTTCACAGATACGCAGTATTTT.

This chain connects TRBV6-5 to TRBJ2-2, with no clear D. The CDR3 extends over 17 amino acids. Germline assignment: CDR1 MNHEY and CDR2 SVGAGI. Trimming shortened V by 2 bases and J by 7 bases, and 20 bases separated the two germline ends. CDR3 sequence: CASSYRPLIGKDGELFF. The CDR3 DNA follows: TGTGCCAGCAGTTACCGCCCCCTGATAGGGAAGGACGGGGAGCTGTTTTTT.

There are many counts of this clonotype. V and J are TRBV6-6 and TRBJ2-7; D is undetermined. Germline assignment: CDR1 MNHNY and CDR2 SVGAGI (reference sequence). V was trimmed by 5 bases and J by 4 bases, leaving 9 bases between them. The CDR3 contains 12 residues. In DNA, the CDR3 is TGTGCCAGCAGTGTTATGGATTACGAGCAGTACTTC. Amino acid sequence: CASSVMDYEQYF.

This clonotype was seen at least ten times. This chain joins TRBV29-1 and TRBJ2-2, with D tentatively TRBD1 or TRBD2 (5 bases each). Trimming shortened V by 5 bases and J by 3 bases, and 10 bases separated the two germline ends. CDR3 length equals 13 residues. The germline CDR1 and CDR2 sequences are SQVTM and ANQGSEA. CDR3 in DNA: TGCAGCGTTTTGTTGGGGGACACCGGGGAGCTGTTTTTT. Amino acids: CSVLLGDTGELFF.

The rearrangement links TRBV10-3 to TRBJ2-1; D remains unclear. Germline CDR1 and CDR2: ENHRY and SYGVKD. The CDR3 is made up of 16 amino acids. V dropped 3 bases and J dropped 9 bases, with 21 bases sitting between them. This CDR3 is CAISDPASPGFGEQFF. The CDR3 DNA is TGTGCCATCAGTGATCCAGCGAGCCCCGGTTTTGGTGAGCAGTTCTTC.

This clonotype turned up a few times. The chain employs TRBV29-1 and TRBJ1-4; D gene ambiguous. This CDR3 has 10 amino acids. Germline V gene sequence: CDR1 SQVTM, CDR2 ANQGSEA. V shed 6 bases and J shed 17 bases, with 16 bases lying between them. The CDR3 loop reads CSVKDGKTFF. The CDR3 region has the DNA TGCAGCGTCAAGGACGGCAAGACCTTTTTT. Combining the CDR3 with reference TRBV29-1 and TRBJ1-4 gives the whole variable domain SAVISQKPSRDICQRGTSLTIQCQVDSQVTMMFWYRQQPGQSLTLIATANQGSEATYESGFVIDKFPISRPNLTFSTLTVSNMSPEDSSIYLCSVKDGKTFFGSGTQLSVL.

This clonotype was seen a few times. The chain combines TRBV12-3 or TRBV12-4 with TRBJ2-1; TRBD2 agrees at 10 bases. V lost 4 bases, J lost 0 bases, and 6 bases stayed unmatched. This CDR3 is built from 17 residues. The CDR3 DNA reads TGTGCCAGCAGTTCCGGACTAGCGGCAAGCTCCTACAATGAGCAGTTCTTC. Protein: CASSSGLAASSYNEQFF.

CDR3 loop: CSVEPGQIYEQYF. CDR3 in DNA: TGCAGTGTTGAACCGGGACAGATCTACGAGCAGTACTTC. The chain combines TRBV20-1 with TRBJ2-7; TRBD1 matches at 7 bases. Germline V lookup: CDR1 DFQATT, CDR2 SNEGSKA (reference sequence). The CDR3 has 13 residues. J gave up 3 bases and V 7 bases, and 9 bases lay outside the gene matches.